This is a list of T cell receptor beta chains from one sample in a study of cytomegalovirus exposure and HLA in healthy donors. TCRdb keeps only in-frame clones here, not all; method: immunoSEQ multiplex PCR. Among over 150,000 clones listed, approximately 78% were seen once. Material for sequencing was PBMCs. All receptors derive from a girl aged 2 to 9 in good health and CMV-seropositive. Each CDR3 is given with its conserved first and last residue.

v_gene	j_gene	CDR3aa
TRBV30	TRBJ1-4	CAWSVGLNRGHNEKLFF
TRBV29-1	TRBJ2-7	CSVEGLADSYEQYF
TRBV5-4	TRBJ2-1	CASSLARGLSSYNEQFF
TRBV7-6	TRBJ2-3	CASSLVTSGKKGTQYF
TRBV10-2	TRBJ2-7	CASSADLYRVPVYEQYF
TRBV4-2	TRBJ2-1	CASSPDGLAGFDEQFF
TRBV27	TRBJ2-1	CASSPPKRETANEQFF
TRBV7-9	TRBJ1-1	CASSLRIGEGTKAFF
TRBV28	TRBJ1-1	CASSLGPDWQAFF
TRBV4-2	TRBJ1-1	CASSQAPGDQSTEAFF
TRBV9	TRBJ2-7	CASSVGSIGSSYEQYF
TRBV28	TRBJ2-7	CASSLSSYEQYF
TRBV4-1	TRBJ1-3	CASGPRTRNTIYF
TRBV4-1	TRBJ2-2	CASSHEELDTGELFF
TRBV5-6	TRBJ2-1	CASSLSLSTYNEQFF
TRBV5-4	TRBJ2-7	CASSFSFAGAGHEQYF
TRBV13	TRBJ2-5	CASSPRTSGRAWTQYF
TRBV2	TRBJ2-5	CASSENGDRYNF
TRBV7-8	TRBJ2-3	CASSLESGRTDTQYF
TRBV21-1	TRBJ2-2	CASSTWVEGTGELFF
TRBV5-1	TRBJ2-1	CASSLMGGYNEQFF
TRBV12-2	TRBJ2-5	CASRWDYSGTQYF
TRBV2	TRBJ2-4	CASVATGQANIQYF
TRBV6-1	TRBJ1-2	CASSVTGAPYRGYTF
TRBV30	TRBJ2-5	CAWSDWTGQETQYF
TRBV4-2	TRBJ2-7	CASSQVRLASYEQYF
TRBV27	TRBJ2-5	CASSSLPQETQYF
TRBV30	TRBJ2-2	CAWNGGKGGTGELFF
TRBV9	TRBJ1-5	CASSVDQGPQPQHF
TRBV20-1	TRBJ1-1	CSANRGPEAFF
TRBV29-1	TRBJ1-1	CSVRGVLEAFF
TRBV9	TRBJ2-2	CASSAREGGTGELFF
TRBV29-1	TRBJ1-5	CSVGTNSYQPQHF
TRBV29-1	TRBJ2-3	CSVECPGPSGPGSSTDTQYF
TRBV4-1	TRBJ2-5	CASSQVGRSTFGETQYF
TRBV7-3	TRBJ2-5	CASSSQGSGTQYF
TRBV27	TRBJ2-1	CASSLIQTSGIGEQFF
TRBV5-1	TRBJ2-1	CASSSDRGGDEQFF
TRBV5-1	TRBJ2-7	CASSLGQFYEQYF
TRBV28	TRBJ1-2	CASSEQASHNYGYTF
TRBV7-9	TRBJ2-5	CASSLGGGTQYF
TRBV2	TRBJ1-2	CASSWDRFRGYTF
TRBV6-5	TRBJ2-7	CASSYVRGDEQYF
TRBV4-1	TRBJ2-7	CASSRPKGQVNSSYEQYF
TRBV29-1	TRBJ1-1	CSVQGHGNTEAFF
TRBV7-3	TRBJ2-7	CASSPRDGYEQYF
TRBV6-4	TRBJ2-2	CASSERESGELFF
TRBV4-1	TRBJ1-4	CASSQEVGTGYEKLFF
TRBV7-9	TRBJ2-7	CASSPNSGTGEQYF
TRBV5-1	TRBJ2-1	CASSLASSGDNEQFF
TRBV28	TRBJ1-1	CASRGEVTEAFF
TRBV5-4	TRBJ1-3	CASSGQGLETIYF
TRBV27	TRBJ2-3	CASSLRAVPYTDTQYF